A selection of T cell receptor beta chains follows, all from one sample in a study of CD8 T cells in Susac syndrome. TCRdb processed the immunoSEQ multiplex PCR reads anew with MiXCR; each CDR3 protein has one entry. The table records 150,000 to 160,000 distinct CDR3 sequences, 85% to 95% of them present only once. The material sequenced was CD4+ T cells from PBMCs. The source is a human donor with Susac syndrome. CDR3s include the opening cysteine and the closing phenylalanine or tryptophan. Each record gives: V gene, J gene, CDR3 protein.

>TRBV7-8|TRBJ2-1
CASSSLDEQFF
>TRBV12-3/TRBV12-4|TRBJ1-1
CASSFEDRNTEAFF
>TRBV5-4|TRBJ2-1
CASGPLDNEQFF
>TRBV18|TRBJ1-1
CASFEDTEAFF
>TRBV7-9|TRBJ2-2
CASTPGTGRPGELFF
>TRBV7-3|TRBJ2-5
CASSLEGARETQYF
>TRBV11-3|TRBJ1-1
CASSLGATKAFF
>TRBV18|TRBJ2-7
CASSLRDSEEQYF
>TRBV9|TRBJ2-3
CASSVAGTGGRTDTQYF
>TRBV20-1|TRBJ2-3
CTAPTVGNTDTQYF
>TRBV29-1|TRBJ1-2
CSLKGTEGYTF
>TRBV7-3|TRBJ2-3
CASSPGTGTDTQYF
>TRBV2|TRBJ1-6
CASGQNSPLHF
>TRBV29-1|TRBJ2-3
CSVERQGAFTDTQYF
>TRBV29-1|TRBJ1-2
CSSGQVRGDYGYTF
>TRBV20-1|TRBJ1-5
CSVSTGGNQPQHF
>TRBV9|TRBJ1-1
CASSPQEAVNTEAFF
>TRBV20-1|TRBJ2-1
CSAGTSVGNEQFF
>TRBV6-2/TRBV6-3|TRBJ1-1
CASSPHLMNTEAFF
>TRBV6-6|TRBJ1-6
CASSYSDSSPLALHF
>TRBV5-6|TRBJ1-1
CASTWGVNTEAFF
>TRBV20-1|TRBJ2-5
CSARVAGPQETQYF
>TRBV6-5|TRBJ1-1
CASTANGNTEAFF
>TRBV7-2|TRBJ1-2
CASSLRNSGSYGYTF
>TRBV4-2|TRBJ2-3
CASSQDGGGIKSTDTQYF
>TRBV12-3/TRBV12-4|TRBJ1-5
CASSYGTIKSNQPQHF
>TRBV3-1|TRBJ1-2
CASSHLLGSLYTF
>TRBV24-1|TRBJ2-1
CATSEASGGYNEQFF
>TRBV3-1|TRBJ1-3
CASSLSTSGNTIYF
>TRBV3-1|TRBJ2-7
CASSPSGDAYEQYF
>TRBV21-1|TRBJ1-5
CASSKWAGHQPQHF
>TRBV29-1|TRBJ2-7
CSVNTQVWGSSYEQYF
>TRBV12-3/TRBV12-4|TRBJ1-2
CASSPGGGTVQGGYTF
>TRBV20-1|TRBJ1-2
CSAREARESGYTF
>TRBV6-1|TRBJ1-5
CASSSEGPGVGQPQHF
>TRBV20-1|TRBJ2-7
CSASDRSGPSYEQYF
>TRBV3-1|TRBJ2-1
CASSHSGGNEQFF
>TRBV20-1|TRBJ1-6
CSARIPADNSPLHF
>TRBV7-2|TRBJ2-1
CASSSPSSYNEQFF
>TRBV29-1|TRBJ2-3
CSVVGLAGADTQYF
>TRBV3-1|TRBJ2-3
CASKRKGATDTQYF
>TRBV2|TRBJ2-7
CASRQNPGGSYEQYF
>TRBV4-2|TRBJ1-2
CASSQAELGYTF
>TRBV30|TRBJ1-2
CAWSAAREGVNYGYTF
>TRBV12-3/TRBV12-4|TRBJ1-1
CASHYREPGGTEAFF
>TRBV14|TRBJ2-5
CASSPGARTVQETQYF
>TRBV2|TRBJ2-2
CASSGTGNTGELFF
>TRBV12-3/TRBV12-4|TRBJ1-1
CASSTVVPTEAFF
>TRBV9|TRBJ2-1
CASSPLGPGGYNEQFF
>TRBV9|TRBJ1-5
CASGIGGNQPQHF